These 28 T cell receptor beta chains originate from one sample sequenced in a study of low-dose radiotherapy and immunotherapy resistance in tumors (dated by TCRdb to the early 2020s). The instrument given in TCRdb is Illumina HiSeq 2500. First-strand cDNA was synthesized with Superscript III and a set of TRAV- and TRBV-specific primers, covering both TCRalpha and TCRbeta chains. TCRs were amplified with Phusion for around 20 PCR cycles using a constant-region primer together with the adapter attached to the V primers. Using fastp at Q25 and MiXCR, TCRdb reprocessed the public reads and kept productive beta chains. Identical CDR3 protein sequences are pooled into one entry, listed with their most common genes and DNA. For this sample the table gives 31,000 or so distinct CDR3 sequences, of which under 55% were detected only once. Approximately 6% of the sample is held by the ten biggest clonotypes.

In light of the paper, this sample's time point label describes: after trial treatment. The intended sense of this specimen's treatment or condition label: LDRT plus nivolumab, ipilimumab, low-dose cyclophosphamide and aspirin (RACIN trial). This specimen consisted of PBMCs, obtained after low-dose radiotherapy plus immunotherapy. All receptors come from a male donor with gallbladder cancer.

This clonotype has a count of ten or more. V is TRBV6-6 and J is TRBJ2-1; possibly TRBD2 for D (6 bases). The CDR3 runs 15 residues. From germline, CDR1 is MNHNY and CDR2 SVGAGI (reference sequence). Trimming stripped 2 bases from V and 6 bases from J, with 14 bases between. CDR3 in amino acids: CASSYLPGVANEQFF. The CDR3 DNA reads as TGTGCCAGCAGTTACCTTCCGGGAGTGGCCAATGAGCAGTTCTTC.

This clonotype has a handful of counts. CDR3 DNA sequence: TGTGCCAGCAGTTTTGCCGAGGGGAATTCACCCCTCCACTTT. Its protein product is CASSFAEGNSPLHF. This chain connects TRBV6-1 to TRBJ1-6, with a possible D match to TRBD1 (5 bases). Germline assignment: CDR1 MNHNS and CDR2 SASEGT. This CDR3 comprises 14 residues. Between the trimmed V and J ends, which lost 5 bases and 7 bases, there was a span of 12 bases.

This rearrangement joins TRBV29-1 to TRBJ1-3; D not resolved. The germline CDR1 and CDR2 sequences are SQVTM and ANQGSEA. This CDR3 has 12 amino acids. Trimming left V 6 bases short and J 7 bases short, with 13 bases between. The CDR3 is CSVSIVENTIYF. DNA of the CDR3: TGCAGCGTATCTATCGTGGAGAACACCATATATTTT.

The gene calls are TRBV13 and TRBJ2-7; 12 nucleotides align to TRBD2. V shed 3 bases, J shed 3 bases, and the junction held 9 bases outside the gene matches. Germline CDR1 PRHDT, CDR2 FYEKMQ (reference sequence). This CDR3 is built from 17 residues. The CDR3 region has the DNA TGTGCCAGCAGCTTGTATTCCGGACTAGCGGGGAACTACGAGCAGTACTTC. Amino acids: CASSLYSGLAGNYEQYF.

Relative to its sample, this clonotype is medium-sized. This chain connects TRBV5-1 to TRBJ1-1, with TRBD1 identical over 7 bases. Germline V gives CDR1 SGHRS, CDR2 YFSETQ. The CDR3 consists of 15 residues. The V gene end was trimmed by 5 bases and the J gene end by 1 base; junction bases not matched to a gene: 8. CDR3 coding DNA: TGCGCCAGCAGACCTTTCGGGACAGCGAACACTGAAGCTTTCTTT. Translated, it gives CASRPFGTANTEAFF.

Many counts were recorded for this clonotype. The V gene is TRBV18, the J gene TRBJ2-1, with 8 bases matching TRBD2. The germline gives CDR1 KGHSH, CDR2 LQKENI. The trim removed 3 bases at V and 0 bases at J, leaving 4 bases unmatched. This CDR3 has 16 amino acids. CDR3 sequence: CASSPSGGDSYNEQFF. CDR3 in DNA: TGTGCCAGCTCACCCTCGGGGGGGGACTCCTACAATGAGCAGTTCTTC.

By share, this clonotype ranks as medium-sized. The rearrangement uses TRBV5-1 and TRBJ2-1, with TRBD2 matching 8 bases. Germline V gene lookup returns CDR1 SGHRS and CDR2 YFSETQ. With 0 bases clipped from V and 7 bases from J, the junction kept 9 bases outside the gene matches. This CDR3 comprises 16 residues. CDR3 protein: CASSLETSGAWNEQFF. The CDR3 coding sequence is TGCGCCAGCAGCTTGGAAACTAGCGGTGCGTGGAATGAGCAGTTCTTC.

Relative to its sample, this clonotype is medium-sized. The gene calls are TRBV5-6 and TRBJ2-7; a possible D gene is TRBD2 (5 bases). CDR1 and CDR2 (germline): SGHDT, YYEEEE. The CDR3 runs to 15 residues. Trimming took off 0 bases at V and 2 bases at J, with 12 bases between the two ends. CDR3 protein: CASSLEHKGAYEQYF. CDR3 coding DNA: TGTGCCAGCAGCTTGGAACACAAGGGAGCCTACGAGCAGTACTTC. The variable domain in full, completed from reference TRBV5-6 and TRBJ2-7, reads DAGVTQSPTHLIKTRGQQVTLRCSPKSGHDTVSWYQQALGQGPQFIFQYYEEEERQRGNFPDRFSGHQFPNYSSELNVNALLLGDSALYLCASSLEHKGAYEQYFGPGTRLTVT.

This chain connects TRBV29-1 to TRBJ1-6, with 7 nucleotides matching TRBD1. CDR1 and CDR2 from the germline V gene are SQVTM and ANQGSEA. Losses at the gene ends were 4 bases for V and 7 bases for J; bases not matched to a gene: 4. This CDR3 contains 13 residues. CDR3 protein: CSVADRSNSPLHF. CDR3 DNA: TGCAGCGTTGCGGACAGGAGCAATTCACCCCTCCACTTT.

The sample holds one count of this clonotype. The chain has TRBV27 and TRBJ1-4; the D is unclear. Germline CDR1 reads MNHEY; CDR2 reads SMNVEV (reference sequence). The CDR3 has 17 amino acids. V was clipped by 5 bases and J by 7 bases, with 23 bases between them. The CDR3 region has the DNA TGTGCCAGCAGTCCCAACTTGTCGGGTTTGGGGATTGAAAAACTGTTTTTT. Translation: CASSPNLSGLGIEKLFF.

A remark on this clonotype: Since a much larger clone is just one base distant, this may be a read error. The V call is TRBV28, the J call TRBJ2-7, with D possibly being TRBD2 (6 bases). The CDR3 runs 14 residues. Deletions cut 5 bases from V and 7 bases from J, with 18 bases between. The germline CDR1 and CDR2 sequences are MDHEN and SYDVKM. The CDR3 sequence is CASSTGEDYNEQYF. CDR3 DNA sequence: TGTGCCAGCAGTACGGGGGAGGATTACAATGAGCAGTACTTC.

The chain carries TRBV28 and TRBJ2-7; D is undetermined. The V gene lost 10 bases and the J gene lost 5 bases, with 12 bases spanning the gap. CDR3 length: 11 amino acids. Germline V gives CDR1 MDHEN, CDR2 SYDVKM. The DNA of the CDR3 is TGTGCCACCCAAGGGCGCGACGAGCAGTACTTC. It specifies CATQGRDEQYF.

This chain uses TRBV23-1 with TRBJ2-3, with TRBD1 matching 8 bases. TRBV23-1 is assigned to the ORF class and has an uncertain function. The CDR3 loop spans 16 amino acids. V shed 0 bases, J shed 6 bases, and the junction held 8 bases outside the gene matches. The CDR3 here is CASSQSARGQGDTQYF. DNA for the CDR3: TGCGCCAGCAGTCAATCGGCCAGGGGGCAGGGGGATACGCAGTATTTT.

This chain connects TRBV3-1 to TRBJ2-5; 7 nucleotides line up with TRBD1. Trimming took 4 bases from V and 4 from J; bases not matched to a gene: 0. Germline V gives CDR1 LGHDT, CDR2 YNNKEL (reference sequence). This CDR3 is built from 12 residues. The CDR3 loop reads CASSRQGETQYF. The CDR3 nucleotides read TGTGCCAGCAGCCGACAGGGAGAGACCCAGTACTTC.

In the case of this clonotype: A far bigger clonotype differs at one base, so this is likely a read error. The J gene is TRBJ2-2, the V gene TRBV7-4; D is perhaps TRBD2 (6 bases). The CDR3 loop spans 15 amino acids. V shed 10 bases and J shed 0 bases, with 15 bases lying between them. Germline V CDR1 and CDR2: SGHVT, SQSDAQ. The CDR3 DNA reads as TGTGCCAACAGTTTGGGGGGACCGAACACCGGGGAGCTGTTTTTT. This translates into CANSLGGPNTGELFF.

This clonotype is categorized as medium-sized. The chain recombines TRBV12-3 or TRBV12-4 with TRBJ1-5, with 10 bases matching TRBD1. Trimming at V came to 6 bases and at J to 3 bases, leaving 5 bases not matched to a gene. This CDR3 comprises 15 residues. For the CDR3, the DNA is TGTGCCAGCAGCATGGGACAGGGGAACAATCAGCCCCAGCATTTT. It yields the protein CASSMGQGNNQPQHF.

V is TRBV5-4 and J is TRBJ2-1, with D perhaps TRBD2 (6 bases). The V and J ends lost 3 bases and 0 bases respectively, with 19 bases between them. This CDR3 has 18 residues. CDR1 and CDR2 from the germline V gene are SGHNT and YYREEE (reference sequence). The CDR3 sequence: CASSSPGGSGGSYNEQFF. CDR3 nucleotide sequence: TGTGCCAGCAGCTCGCCCGGAGGTAGCGGAGGCTCCTACAATGAGCAGTTCTTC.

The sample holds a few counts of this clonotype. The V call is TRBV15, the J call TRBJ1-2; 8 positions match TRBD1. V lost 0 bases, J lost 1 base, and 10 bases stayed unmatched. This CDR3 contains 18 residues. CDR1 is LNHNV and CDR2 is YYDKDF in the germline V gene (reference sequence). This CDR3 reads CATSRDPGQVAYNYGYTF. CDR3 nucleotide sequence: TGTGCCACCAGCAGAGATCCGGGACAGGTGGCTTATAACTATGGCTACACCTTC. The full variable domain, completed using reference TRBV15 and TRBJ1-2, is DAMVIQNPRYQVTQFGKPVTLSCSQTLNHNVMYWYQQKSSQAPKLLFHYYDKDFNNEADTPDNFQSRRPNTSFCFLDIRSPGLGDTAMYLCATSRDPGQVAYNYGYTFGSGTRLTVV.

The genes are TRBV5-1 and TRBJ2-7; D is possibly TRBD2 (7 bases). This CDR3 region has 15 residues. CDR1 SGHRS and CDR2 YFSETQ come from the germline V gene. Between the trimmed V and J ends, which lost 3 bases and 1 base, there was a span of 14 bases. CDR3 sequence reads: CASSWEGGISYEQYF. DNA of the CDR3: TGCGCCAGCAGCTGGGAGGGGGGCATTTCCTACGAGCAGTACTTC.

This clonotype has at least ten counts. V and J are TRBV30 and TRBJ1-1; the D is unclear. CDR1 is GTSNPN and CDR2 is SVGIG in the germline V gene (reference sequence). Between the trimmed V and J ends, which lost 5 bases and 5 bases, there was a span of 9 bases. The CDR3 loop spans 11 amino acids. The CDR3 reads CAWAGRTEAFF. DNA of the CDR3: TGTGCCTGGGCGGGTCGGACTGAAGCTTTCTTT.

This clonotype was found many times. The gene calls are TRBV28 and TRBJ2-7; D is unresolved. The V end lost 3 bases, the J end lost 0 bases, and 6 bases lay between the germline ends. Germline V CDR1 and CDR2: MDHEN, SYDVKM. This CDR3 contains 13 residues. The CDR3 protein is CASSLVSSYEQYF. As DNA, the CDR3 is TGTGCCAGCAGTTTGGTCAGCTCCTACGAGCAGTACTTC. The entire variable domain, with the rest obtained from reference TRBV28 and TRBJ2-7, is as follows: DVKVTQSSRYLVKRTGEKVFLECVQDMDHENMFWYRQDPGLGLRLIYFSYDVKMKEKGDIPEGYSVSREKKERFSLILESASTNQTSMYLCASSLVSSYEQYFGPGTRLTVT.

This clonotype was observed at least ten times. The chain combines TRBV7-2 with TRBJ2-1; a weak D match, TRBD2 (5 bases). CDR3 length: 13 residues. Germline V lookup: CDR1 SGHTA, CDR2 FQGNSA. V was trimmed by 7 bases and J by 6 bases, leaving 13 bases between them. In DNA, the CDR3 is TGTGCCAGCACTCTAAGCGGAGTCAATGAGCAGTTCTTC. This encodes CASTLSGVNEQFF.

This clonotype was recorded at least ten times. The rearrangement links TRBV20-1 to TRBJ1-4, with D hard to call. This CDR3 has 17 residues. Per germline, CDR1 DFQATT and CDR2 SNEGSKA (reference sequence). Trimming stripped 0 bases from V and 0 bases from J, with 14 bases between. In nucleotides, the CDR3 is TGCAGTGCTAGAGATCTGCTCCAGGACGCAACTAATGAAAAACTGTTTTTT. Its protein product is CSARDLLQDATNEKLFF.

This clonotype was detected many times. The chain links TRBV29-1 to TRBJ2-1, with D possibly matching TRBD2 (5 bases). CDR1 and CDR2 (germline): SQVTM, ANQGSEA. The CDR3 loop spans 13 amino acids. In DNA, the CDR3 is TGCAGTACTATCACCGGCGGGTACAATGAGCAGTTCTTC. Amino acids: CSTITGGYNEQFF.

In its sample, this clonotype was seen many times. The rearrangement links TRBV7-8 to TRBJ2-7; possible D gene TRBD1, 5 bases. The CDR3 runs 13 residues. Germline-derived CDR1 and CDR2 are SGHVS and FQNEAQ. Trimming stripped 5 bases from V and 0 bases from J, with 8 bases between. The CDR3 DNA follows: TGTGCCAGCAGCCCGACAGTCTCCTACGAGCAGTACTTC. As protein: CASSPTVSYEQYF. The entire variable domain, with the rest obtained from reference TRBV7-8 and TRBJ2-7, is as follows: GAGVSQSPRYKVAKRGQDVALRCDPISGHVSLFWYQQALGQGPEFLTYFQNEAQLDKSGLPSDRFFAERPEGSVSTLKIQRTQQEDSAVYLCASSPTVSYEQYFGPGTRLTVT.

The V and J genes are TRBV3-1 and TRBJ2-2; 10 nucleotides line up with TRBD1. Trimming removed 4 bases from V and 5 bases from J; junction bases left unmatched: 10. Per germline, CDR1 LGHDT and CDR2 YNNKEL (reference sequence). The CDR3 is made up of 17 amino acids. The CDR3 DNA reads TGTGCCAGCAGCCTACCTCCTTGGACAGGGGGTACCGGGGAGCTGTTTTTT. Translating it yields CASSLPPWTGGTGELFF. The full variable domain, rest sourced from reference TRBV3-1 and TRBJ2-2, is DTAVSQTPKYLVTQMGNDKSIKCEQNLGHDTMYWYKQDSKKFLKIMFSYNNKELIINETVPNRFSPKSPDKAHLNLHINSLELGDSAVYFCASSLPPWTGGTGELFFGEGSRLTVL.

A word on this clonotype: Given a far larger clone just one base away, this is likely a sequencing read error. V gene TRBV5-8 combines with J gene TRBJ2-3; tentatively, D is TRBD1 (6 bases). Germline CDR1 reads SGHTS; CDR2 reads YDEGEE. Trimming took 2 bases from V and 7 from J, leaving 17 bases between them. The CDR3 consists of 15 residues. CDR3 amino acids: CASSLGHGGINTQYF. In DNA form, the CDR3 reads TGTGCCAGCAGCTTAGGGCATGGGGGCATAAATACGCAGTATTTT. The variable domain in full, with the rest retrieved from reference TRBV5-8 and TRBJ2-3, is EAGVTQSPTHLIKTRGQQATLRCSPISGHTSVYWYQQALGLGLQFLLWYDEGEERNRGNFPPRFSGRQFPNYSSELNVNALELEDSALYLCASSLGHGGINTQYFGPGTRLTVL.

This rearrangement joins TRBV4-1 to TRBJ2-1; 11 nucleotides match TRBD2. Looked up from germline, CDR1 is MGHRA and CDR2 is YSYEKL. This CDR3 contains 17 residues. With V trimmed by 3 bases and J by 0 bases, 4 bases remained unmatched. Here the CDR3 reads CASSHLAGGLSYNEQFF. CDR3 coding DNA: TGCGCCAGCAGCCATTTAGCGGGAGGGCTCTCCTACAATGAGCAGTTCTTC.